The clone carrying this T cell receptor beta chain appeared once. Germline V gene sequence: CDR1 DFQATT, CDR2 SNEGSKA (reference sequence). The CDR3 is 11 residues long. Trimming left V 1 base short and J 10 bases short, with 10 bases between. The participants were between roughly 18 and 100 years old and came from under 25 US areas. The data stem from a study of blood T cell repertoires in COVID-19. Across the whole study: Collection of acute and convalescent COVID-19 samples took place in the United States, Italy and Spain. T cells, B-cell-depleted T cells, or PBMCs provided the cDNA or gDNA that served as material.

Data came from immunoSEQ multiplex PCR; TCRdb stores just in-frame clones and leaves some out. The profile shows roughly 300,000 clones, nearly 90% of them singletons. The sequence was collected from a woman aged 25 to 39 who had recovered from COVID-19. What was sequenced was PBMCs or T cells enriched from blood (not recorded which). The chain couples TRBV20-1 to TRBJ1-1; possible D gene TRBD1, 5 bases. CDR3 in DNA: TGCAGTGCTAGAGTGGGGGGAGCAGCTTTCTTT. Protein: CSARVGGAAFF.